The following is a T cell receptor beta chain sequence with its context. V lost 2 bases to trimming and J lost 0 bases, with 14 bases between them. Germline-derived CDR1 and CDR2 are SGHAT and FQNNGV. The length of the CDR3 is 18 residues. This specimen belongs to a study of blood T cell repertoires in COVID-19. Per the original data handling: By means of reference gene primer amplification, nucleated cell counts were estimated. Assay: immunoSEQ multiplex PCR; the TCRdb copy retains only in-frame clones and omits some. V, J and clone size were drawn from that table, and D and trimming were deduced from the DNA. There are approximately 80,000 clones in the sample; 90% occur only once, and around 1% lies in the top ten.

The sample comprised peripheral blood. The sequence derives from a woman aged 45-65 years in a cohort sampled during active COVID-19. The chain carries TRBV11-2 and TRBJ1-6; no reliable D call. The DNA for the CDR3 is TGTGCCAGCAGCTTACGCTCTAGGTTGAGCTCCTATAATTCACCCCTCCACTTT. Encoded protein: CASSLRSRLSSYNSPLHF. The full variable domain, completed using reference TRBV11-2 and TRBJ1-6, is EAGVAQSPRYKIIEKRQSVAFWCNPISGHATLYWYQQILGQGPKLLIQFQNNGVVDDSQLPKDRFSAERLKGVDSTLKIQPAKLEDSAVYLCASSLRSRLSSYNSPLHFGNGTRLTVT.